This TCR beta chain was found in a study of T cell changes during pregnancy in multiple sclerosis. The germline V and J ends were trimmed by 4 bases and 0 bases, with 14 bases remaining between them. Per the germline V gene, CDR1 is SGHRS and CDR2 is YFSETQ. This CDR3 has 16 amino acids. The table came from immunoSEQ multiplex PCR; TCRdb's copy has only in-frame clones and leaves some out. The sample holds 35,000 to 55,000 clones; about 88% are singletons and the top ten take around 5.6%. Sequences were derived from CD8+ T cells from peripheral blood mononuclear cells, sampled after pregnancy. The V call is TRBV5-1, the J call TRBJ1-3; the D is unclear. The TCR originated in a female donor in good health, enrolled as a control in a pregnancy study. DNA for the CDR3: TGCGCCAGCAGCCCCCGAGGGATGGCCTCTGGAAACACCATATATTTT. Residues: CASSPRGMASGNTIYF.